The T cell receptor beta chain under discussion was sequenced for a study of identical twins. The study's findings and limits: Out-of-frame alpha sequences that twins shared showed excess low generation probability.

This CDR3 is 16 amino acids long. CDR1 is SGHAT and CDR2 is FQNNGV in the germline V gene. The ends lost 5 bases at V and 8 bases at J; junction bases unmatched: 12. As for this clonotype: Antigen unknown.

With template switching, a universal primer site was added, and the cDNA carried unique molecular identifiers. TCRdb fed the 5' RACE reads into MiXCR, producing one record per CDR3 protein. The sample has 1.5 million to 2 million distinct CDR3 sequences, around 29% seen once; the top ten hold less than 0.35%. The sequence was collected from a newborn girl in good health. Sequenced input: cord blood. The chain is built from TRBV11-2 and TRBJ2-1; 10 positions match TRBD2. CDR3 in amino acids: CASSASSGSPLDEQFF. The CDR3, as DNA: TGTGCCAGCAGCGCGTCTAGCGGGAGTCCTCTAGATGAGCAGTTCTTC. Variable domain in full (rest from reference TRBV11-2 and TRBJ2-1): EAGVAQSPRYKIIEKRQSVAFWCNPISGHATLYWYQQILGQGPKLLIQFQNNGVVDDSQLPKDRFSAERLKGVDSTLKIQPAKLEDSAVYLCASSASSGSPLDEQFFGPGTRLTVL.